This T cell receptor beta chain was obtained from a study of cytomegalovirus exposure and HLA in healthy donors. The PCR contained 60 Vbeta and 13 Jbeta primers. The assay was immunoSEQ multiplex PCR, and TCRdb's table has in-frame clones only and misses some. There are some 84,000 clones in the sample; around 80% occur only once, and around 2.7% lies in the top ten. The material sequenced was PBMCs. This TCR derives from a male donor in good health and CMV-seropositive.

The CDR3 loop is CASSPFGGRDEQYF. In DNA, the CDR3 is TGTGCCAGTAGCCCCTTCGGGGGGAGGGACGAGCAGTACTTC. This sequence joins TRBV19 and TRBJ2-7; 7 bases are shared with TRBD2. In germline, CDR1 is LNHDA, CDR2 SQIVND (reference sequence). The CDR3 spans 14 residues. V was clipped by 6 bases and J by 5 bases; unmatched bases: 10.